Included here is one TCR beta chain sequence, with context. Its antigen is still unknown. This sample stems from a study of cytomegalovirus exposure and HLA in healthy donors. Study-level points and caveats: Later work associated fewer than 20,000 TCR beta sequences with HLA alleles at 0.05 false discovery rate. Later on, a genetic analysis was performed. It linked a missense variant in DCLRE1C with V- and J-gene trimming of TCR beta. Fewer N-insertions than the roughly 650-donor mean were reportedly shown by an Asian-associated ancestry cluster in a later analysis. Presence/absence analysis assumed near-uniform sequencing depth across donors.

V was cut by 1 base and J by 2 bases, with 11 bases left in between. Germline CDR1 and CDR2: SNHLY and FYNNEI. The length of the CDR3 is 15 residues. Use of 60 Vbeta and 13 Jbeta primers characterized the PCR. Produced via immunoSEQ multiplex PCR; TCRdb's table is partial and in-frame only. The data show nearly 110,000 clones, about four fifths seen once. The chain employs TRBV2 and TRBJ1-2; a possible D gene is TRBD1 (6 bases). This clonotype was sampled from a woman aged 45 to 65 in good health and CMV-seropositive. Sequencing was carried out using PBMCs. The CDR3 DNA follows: TGTGCCAGCAGTGAAGAGGGGGGGGACAACTATGGCTACACCTTC. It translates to CASSEEGGDNYGYTF.